The 12 T cell receptor beta chains reported below all come from one sample, sequenced in a study of cytomegalovirus exposure and HLA in healthy donors. PCR employed 60 Vbeta and 13 Jbeta primers. Measured with immunoSEQ multiplex PCR; TCRdb has only the in-frame clones, and not every one. The table has some 130,000 clones, roughly three quarters seen once. Source material: PBMCs. These receptors all come from a young man in good health and CMV-seronegative.

This clone was seen just once. This chain uses TRBV5-1 with TRBJ1-1, with TRBD1 as a possible D gene (6 bases). The V and J ends lost 0 bases and 11 bases respectively, with 17 bases between them. Germline V CDR1 and CDR2: SGHRS, YFSETQ. The CDR3 has 14 residues. The CDR3 DNA follows: TGCGCCAGCAGCTTGGGGGTTTTGGCTACAGGGGCTTTCTTT. Translated: CASSLGVLATGAFF.

The sample holds one count of this clone. The chain joins TRBV11-1 to TRBJ2-7, with a tentative D call TRBD1 (6 bases). Germline V lookup: CDR1 SGHAT, CDR2 FQDESV (reference sequence). The CDR3 extends over 13 amino acids. V was pared by 4 bases and J by 3 bases, with 10 bases between. The chain's CDR3 is CASSSGTSYEQYF. The CDR3, as DNA: TGTGCCAGCAGCTCCGGGACAAGCTACGAGCAGTACTTC. Full variable domain (outside the CDR3, taken from reference TRBV11-1 and TRBJ2-7): EAEVAQSPRYKITEKSQAVAFWCDPISGHATLYWYRQILGQGPELLVQFQDESVVDDSQLPKDRFSAERLKGVDSTLKIQPAELGDSAMYLCASSSGTSYEQYFGPGTRLTVT.

This chain connects TRBV2 to TRBJ2-7, with 9 bases matching TRBD1. Germline V gene sequence: CDR1 SNHLY, CDR2 FYNNEI. Unmatched junction bases numbered 2, after V lost 5 bases and J lost 3 bases. The CDR3 runs to 13 residues. The CDR3 region has the DNA TGTGCCAGCAGTCGGGACAGGGACTACGAGCAGTACTTC. Its translation is CASSRDRDYEQYF.

V gene TRBV7-6 combines with J gene TRBJ1-3; unclear D gene. Germline CDR1 reads SGHVS; CDR2 reads FNYEAQ. The CDR3 is 16 amino acids. The ends were cut back, 1 base at V and 0 bases at J, with 10 bases in the middle. The CDR3 DNA reads TGTGCCAGCAGCTTAGGGTTGGCAAGCTCTGGAAACACCATATATTTT. Amino acids: CASSLGLASSGNTIYF.

The chain joins TRBV7-9 to TRBJ2-3; D may be TRBD2 (6 bases). The germline V gene has CDR1 SEHNR and CDR2 FQNEAQ (reference sequence). Trimming removed 6 bases from V and 8 bases from J, with 15 bases in between. There are 13 residues in the CDR3. The CDR3 is CASRPEGTSTQYF. In DNA form, the CDR3 reads TGTGCCAGCAGACCAGAAGGGACTTCTACGCAGTATTTT.

The chain has TRBV29-1 and TRBJ2-1; D gene ambiguous. V lost 6 bases to trimming and J lost 3 bases, with 3 bases between them. Germline V gene data show CDR1 as SQVTM and CDR2 as ANQGSEA. The CDR3 consists of 10 residues. The chain's CDR3 is CSVFYNEQFF. DNA of the CDR3: TGCAGCGTCTTCTACAATGAGCAGTTCTTC.

The chain recombines TRBV19 with TRBJ1-3, with a tentative D call TRBD1 (5 bases). The CDR3 is made up of 15 amino acids. Germline CDR1 and CDR2: LNHDA and SQIVND (reference sequence). V was shortened by 5 bases and J by 0 bases, with 11 bases between the two germline ends. CDR3: CASSLGLSSGNTIYF. The CDR3 DNA sequence: TGTGCCAGTAGTCTGGGACTCAGCTCTGGAAACACCATATATTTT.

The chain employs TRBV7-9 and TRBJ2-3; perhaps TRBD2 as D (5 bases). V was clipped by 4 bases and J by 3 bases, with 14 bases between them. The CDR3 extends over 15 amino acids. Germline lookup yields CDR1 SEHNR and CDR2 FQNEAQ (reference sequence). The CDR3 sequence is CASSSFGGVTDTQYF. CDR3 sequence (DNA): TGTGCCAGCAGCTCCTTTGGAGGAGTGACAGATACGCAGTATTTT.

V is TRBV7-8 and J is TRBJ1-3, with 7 bases lining up with TRBD1. The CDR3 consists of 14 residues. Germline V gene sequence: CDR1 SGHVS, CDR2 FQNEAQ. The junction had 0 bases not matched to a gene; V was cut back by 4 bases and J by 0 bases. The CDR3, as DNA: TGTGCCAGCAGCTGGGACAGCTCTGGAAACACCATATATTTT. This encodes CASSWDSSGNTIYF.

The CDR3, as DNA: TGTGCCAGCAGTTTACTAGCGGGAAACAATGAGCAGTTCTTC. It specifies CASSLLAGNNEQFF. The chain links TRBV28 to TRBJ2-1, with TRBD2 matching 9 bases. J was trimmed by 5 bases and V by 2 bases; bases with no gene match: 1. Germline CDR1 reads MDHEN; CDR2 reads SYDVKM. The CDR3 is 14 amino acids.

This chain joins TRBV19 and TRBJ2-3; a possible D gene is TRBD2 (6 bases). The CDR3 contains 16 residues. V was trimmed by 3 bases and J by 4 bases, leaving 17 bases between them. Germline CDR1 is LNHDA and CDR2 is SQIVND (reference sequence). CDR3: CASSIGWEAGPDTQYF. The CDR3 nucleotides are TGTGCCAGTAGTATTGGGTGGGAGGCAGGGCCAGATACGCAGTATTTT.

The V and J genes are TRBV6-6 and TRBJ1-2, with D hard to call. The length of the CDR3 is 13 residues. Trimming removed 2 bases from V and 4 bases from J, with 8 bases in between. Per germline, CDR1 MNHNY and CDR2 SVGAGI (reference sequence). This chain's CDR3 is CASSYVGGYGYTF. CDR3 in DNA: TGTGCCAGCAGTTACGTGGGAGGCTATGGCTACACCTTC.